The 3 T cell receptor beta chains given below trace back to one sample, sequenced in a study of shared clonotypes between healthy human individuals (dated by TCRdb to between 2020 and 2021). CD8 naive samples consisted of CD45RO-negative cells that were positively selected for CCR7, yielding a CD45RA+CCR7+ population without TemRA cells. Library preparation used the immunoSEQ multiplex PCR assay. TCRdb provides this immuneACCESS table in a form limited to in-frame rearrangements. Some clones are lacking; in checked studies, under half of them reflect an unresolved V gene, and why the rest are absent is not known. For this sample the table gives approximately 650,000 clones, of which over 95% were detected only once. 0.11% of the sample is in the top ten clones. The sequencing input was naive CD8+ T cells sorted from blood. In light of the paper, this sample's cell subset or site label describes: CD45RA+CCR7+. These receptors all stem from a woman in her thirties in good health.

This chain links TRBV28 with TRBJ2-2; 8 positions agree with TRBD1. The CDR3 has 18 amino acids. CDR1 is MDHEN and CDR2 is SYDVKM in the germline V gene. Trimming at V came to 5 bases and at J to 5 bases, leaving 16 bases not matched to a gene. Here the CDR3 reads CASSPFEAGGLGTGELFF. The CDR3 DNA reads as TGTGCCAGCAGTCCCTTTGAAGCAGGGGGCTTAGGAACCGGGGAGCTGTTTTTT. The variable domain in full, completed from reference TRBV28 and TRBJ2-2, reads DVKVTQSSRYLVKRTGEKVFLECVQDMDHENMFWYRQDPGLGLRLIYFSYDVKMKEKGDIPEGYSVSREKKERFSLILESASTNQTSMYLCASSPFEAGGLGTGELFFGEGSRLTVL.

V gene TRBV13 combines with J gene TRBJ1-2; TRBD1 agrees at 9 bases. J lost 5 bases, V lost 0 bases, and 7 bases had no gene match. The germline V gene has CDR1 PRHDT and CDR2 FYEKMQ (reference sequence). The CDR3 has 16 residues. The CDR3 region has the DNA TGTGCCAGCAGCTTAGGCGACAGGGGGGATCGTTATGGCTACACCTTC. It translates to CASSLGDRGDRYGYTF.

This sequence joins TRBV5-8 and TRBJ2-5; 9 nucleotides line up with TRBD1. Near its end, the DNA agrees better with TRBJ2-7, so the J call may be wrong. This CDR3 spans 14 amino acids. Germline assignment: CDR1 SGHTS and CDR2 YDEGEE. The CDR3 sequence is CASSWGTGSLEQYF. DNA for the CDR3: TGTGCCAGCAGCTGGGGGACAGGGTCACTCGAGCAGTACTTC.